Shown below are 17 T cell receptor beta chains from a single sample sequenced in a study of blood T cell repertoires in COVID-19. Clones were read by immunoSEQ multiplex PCR, and TCRdb kept only the in-frame ones, dropping some. The repertoire includes about 200,000 clones, around four fifths of them detected once, and 0.8% to 0.95% sits in the top ten. Sequencing used peripheral blood. These receptors originate from a man aged 55 to 70 with COVID-19, enrolled during active disease.

The chain uses TRBV29-1 and TRBJ1-2; D might be TRBD1 (6 bases). The CDR3 has 11 amino acids. V lost 3 bases and J 8 bases, leaving 10 bases between the germline ends. Germline CDR1 and CDR2: SQVTM and ANQGSEA. The CDR3 protein is CSVDRGGGYTF. The CDR3 bases are TGCAGCGTTGACAGGGGCGGCGGCTACACCTTC.

The CDR3 DNA reads as TGTGCCAGCAGCAAAGGACAGGGGGCGAGACCCCTCCACTTT. Its protein is CASSKGQGARPLHF. The V and J genes are TRBV2 and TRBJ1-6; TRBD1 aligns across 11 bases. Germline CDR1 SNHLY, CDR2 FYNNEI. The junction had 7 bases not matched to a gene; V was cut back by 6 bases and J by 12 bases. The CDR3 is made up of 14 amino acids.

The CDR3 region is CASTLAGGPSYEQYF. CDR3 coding DNA: TGTGCCAGCACCCTAGCGGGAGGTCCCTCCTACGAGCAGTACTTC. The chain recombines TRBV6-5 with TRBJ2-7, with 11 bases aligning to TRBD2. V lost 7 bases to trimming and J lost 0 bases; unmatched junction nucleotides: 5. The germline gives CDR1 MNHEY, CDR2 SVGAGI. The CDR3 runs to 15 residues.

This clone was observed a few times. This sequence joins TRBV6-6 and TRBJ2-2; TRBD2 might be the D (6 bases). In germline, CDR1 is MNHNY, CDR2 SVGAGI (reference sequence). This CDR3 has 15 residues. Trimming cost V 8 bases and J 5 bases, with 18 bases left between them. In nucleotides, the CDR3 is TGTGCCAGCCGGGTCCGCGGGGCGGGTACCGGGGAGCTGTTTTTT. Translation: CASRVRGAGTGELFF.

This chain connects TRBV11-3 to TRBJ2-7; tentative D call: TRBD2 (5 bases). Trimming removed 5 bases from V and 4 bases from J, with 9 bases in between. CDR1 is SGHNT, CDR2 YENEEA, per germline. This CDR3 is 12 amino acids long. The CDR3 loop reads CASSRGGYEQYF. CDR3 in DNA: TGTGCCAGCAGCCGTGGAGGTTACGAGCAGTACTTC. Drawing the rest from reference TRBV11-3 and TRBJ2-7, the complete variable domain is EAGVVQSPRYKIIEKKQPVAFWCNPISGHNTLYWYLQNLGQGPELLIRYENEEAVDDSQLPKDRFSAERLKGVDSTLKIQPAELGDSAVYLCASSRGGYEQYFGPGTRLTVT.

The chain joins TRBV19 to TRBJ1-5; 7 positions match TRBD1. J lost 5 bases, V lost 7 bases, and 8 bases had no gene match. The CDR3 contains 14 residues. Germline V gene sequence: CDR1 LNHDA, CDR2 SQIVND (reference sequence). The CDR3 sequence: CASTYRQGHQPQHF. DNA of the CDR3: TGTGCCAGTACCTATCGACAGGGACATCAGCCCCAGCATTTT.

This clone was recorded a few times. This rearrangement joins TRBV6-6 to TRBJ1-1; D uncertain. V lost 4 bases, J lost 4 bases, and 13 bases lay in between. There are 14 residues in the CDR3. Germline V CDR1 and CDR2: MNHNY, SVGAGI (reference sequence). As DNA, the CDR3 is TGTGCCAGCAGTTCGTCCGGGGTTGGCACTGAAGCTTTCTTT. It encodes CASSSSGVGTEAFF.

This rearrangement joins TRBV9 to TRBJ2-7; 11 nucleotides agree with TRBD1. CDR3 length: 15 residues. Germline V lookup: CDR1 SGDLS, CDR2 YYNGEE. Trimming cost V 4 bases and J 4 bases; bases outside gene matches: 7. CDR3 protein: CASSLRGQGVYEQYF. The CDR3, as DNA: TGTGCCAGCAGCTTGCGGGGACAGGGGGTTTACGAGCAGTACTTC.

V usage is TRBV6-1 and J usage is TRBJ1-2; 9 bases line up with TRBD1. The germline CDR1 and CDR2 sequences are MNHNS and SASEGT. The CDR3 contains 19 residues. The V segment lost 0 bases and the J segment 5 bases; nucleotides outside the gene matches: 16. The CDR3 DNA is TGTGCCAGCAGTGAAGCGGGGGGATTAGACAGGGGGACTCCGTATGGCTACACCTTC. The encoded protein is CASSEAGGLDRGTPYGYTF.

The chain couples TRBV3-1 (or the pseudogene TRBV3-2) to TRBJ1-1; possible D gene TRBD1, 5 bases. This CDR3 region has 12 residues. Trimming cost V 3 bases and J 7 bases, with 9 bases left between them. The V gene's germline CDR1 is LGHDT and CDR2 YNNKEL (reference sequence). In nucleotides, the CDR3 is TGTGCCAGCAGCCAGGGACTCTATGAAGCTTTCTTT. Translating it yields CASSQGLYEAFF.

V gene TRBV12-3 or TRBV12-4 combines with J gene TRBJ2-7, with a tentative D call TRBD1 (5 bases). The CDR3 is made up of 13 amino acids. Trimming took off 6 bases at V and 6 bases at J, with 15 bases between the two ends. The CDR3 reads CASSFRGSPEQYF. CDR3 in DNA: TGTGCCAGCAGCTTTAGGGGTTCCCCCGAGCAGTACTTC.

The rearrangement uses TRBV3-1 (or the pseudogene TRBV3-2) and TRBJ2-7; 7 bases are a match to TRBD2. The junction had 21 bases not matched to a gene; V was cut back by 3 bases and J by 1 base. This CDR3 spans 20 amino acids. CDR1 LGHDT and CDR2 YNNKEL come from the germline V gene (reference sequence). CDR3 protein: CASSHLTAGQNKGASYEQYF. CDR3 in DNA: TGTGCCAGCAGCCACCTAACAGCGGGGCAGAACAAAGGGGCTTCCTACGAGCAGTACTTC.

Only one count was recorded for this clone. The chain combines TRBV5-8 with TRBJ2-7; a possible D gene is TRBD1 (7 bases). The germline CDR1 and CDR2 sequences are SGHTS and YDEGEE. CDR3 size: 14 residues. Deletions cut 4 bases from V and 1 base from J, with 12 bases between. CDR3 residues: CASSIAGQSYEQYF. In DNA, the CDR3 is TGTGCCAGCAGCATCGCGGGACAGTCCTACGAGCAGTACTTC.

V is TRBV2 and J is TRBJ1-1; TRBD1 is a possible D gene (5 bases). The CDR3 totals 14 residues. The germline gives CDR1 SNHLY, CDR2 FYNNEI. Trimming took off 6 bases at V and 1 base at J, with 12 bases between the two ends. The CDR3 DNA reads TGTGCCAGCAGCCCTCGACAGCGGAACACTGAAGCTTTCTTT. Translation gives CASSPRQRNTEAFF.

The J gene is TRBJ2-3, the V gene TRBV27; perhaps TRBD2 as D (7 bases). V lost 6 bases, J lost 5 bases, and 18 bases lay in between. Germline-derived CDR1 and CDR2 are MNHEY and SMNVEV (reference sequence). The CDR3 consists of 15 residues. The CDR3 DNA reads TGTGCCAGCAGGTTTGGCGGGAGAGGGGGAGATACGCAGTATTTT. The encoded protein is CASRFGGRGGDTQYF.

V and J are TRBV19 and TRBJ2-1; 12 bases map to TRBD2. Trimming removed 6 bases from V and 6 bases from J; junction bases left unmatched: 6. The CDR3 spans 15 residues. Germline assignment: CDR1 LNHDA and CDR2 SQIVND (reference sequence). The CDR3 loop reads CASRLAGGPANEQFF. The CDR3 DNA follows: TGTGCCAGTAGGCTAGCGGGAGGGCCCGCCAATGAGCAGTTCTTC.

This clone appeared once. The J gene is TRBJ1-4, the V gene TRBV5-1; D might be TRBD1 (5 bases). CDR3 size: 15 residues. Germline lookup yields CDR1 SGHRS and CDR2 YFSETQ. V was cut by 3 bases and J by 4 bases, with 13 bases left in between. CDR3 DNA sequence: TGCGCCAGCAGCTACCTGCAGGGTCTTAATGAAAAACTGTTTTTT. It specifies CASSYLQGLNEKLFF.